What follows describes a single TCR beta chain. The germline gives CDR1 MRHNA, CDR2 SNTAGT. The CDR3 consists of 16 residues. Deletions cut 7 bases from V and 8 bases from J, with 21 bases between. The data derive from a study of blood T cell repertoires in COVID-19. Looking at the study overall: The United States, Italy and Spain supplied acute and convalescent COVID-19 samples. T cells, B-cell-depleted T cells, or PBMCs supplied cDNA or gDNA.

As originally analysed: Quantification of nucleated cells was approximated via reference gene primer amplification. Produced via immunoSEQ multiplex PCR; TCRdb's table is partial and in-frame only. V, J and clone size reflect that table, while D and trimming were determined from the DNA. Among roughly 81,000 clones listed, over 75% were seen once. Patients from Seattle were sampled longitudinally, starting during active infection. This chain links TRBV6-4 with TRBJ1-6; TRBD1 is a possible D gene (5 bases). The sample consisted of peripheral blood. The sequence derives from a woman older than 75 with COVID-19, enrolled during active disease. The CDR3 nucleotides read TGTGCCAGCACAGGATCAGGGCTTTCTCGAGATTCACCCCTCCACTTT. This gives the protein CASTGSGLSRDSPLHF.